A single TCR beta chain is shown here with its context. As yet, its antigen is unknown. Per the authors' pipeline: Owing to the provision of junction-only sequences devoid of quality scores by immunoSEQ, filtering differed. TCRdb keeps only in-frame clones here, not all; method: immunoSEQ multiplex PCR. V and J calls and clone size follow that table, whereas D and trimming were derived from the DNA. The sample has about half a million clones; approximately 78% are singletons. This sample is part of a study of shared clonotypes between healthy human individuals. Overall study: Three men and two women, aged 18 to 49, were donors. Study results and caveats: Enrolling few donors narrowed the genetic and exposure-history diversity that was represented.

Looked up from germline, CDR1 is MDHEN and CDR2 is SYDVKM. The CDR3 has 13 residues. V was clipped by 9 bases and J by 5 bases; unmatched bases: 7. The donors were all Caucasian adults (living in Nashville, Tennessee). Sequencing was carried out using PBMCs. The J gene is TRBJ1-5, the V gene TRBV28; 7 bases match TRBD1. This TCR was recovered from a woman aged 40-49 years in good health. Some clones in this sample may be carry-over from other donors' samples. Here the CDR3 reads CASSRDSHQPQHF. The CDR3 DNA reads TGTGCCAGTTCCCGGGACAGCCATCAGCCCCAGCATTTT.